The sample holds a few counts of the clone carrying this T cell receptor (beta chain). No DNA is shown, since the ends of the CDR3 on it are uncertain; the CDR3 is the one TCRdb lists. The data stem from a study of patients and donors after allogeneic stem cell transplantation. TCRdb reprocessed the RT-PCR reads via MiXCR and lists one record per CDR3 protein. The sample lists 200,000 to 250,000 distinct CDR3 sequences; roughly an eighth were seen once. The length of the CDR3 is 14 amino acids, counting both ends. Germline values: CDR1 MNHEY, CDR2 SVGEGT. The sequenced sample consisted of blood, either unsorted or a sorted T cell fraction (not recorded which). V and J are TRBV6-2 or TRBV6-3 and TRBJ1-2; the tabulated D call, TRBD1, remains unverified against the DNA. The sequence was obtained from a human donor who was either an allogeneic HSCT recipient or a stem cell or donor lymphocyte infusion donor (not recorded which). It is not recorded whose cells these are; they may come from a transplant donor. CDR3 sequence: CASSSGPPLWGYTF.